The next 19 T cell receptor beta chains were all read from a single sample in a study of blood T cells in healthy people across ages. A sample-barcoded 5' primer and a J-beta primer mix were used in a second PCR of roughly 7 to 11 cycles. One entry per CDR3 protein, called by TCRdb with MiXCR from the 5' RACE reads. This table has some 900,000 distinct CDR3 sequences, roughly 43% appearing once. The material sequenced was blood. The receptors stem from a man between 25 and 39 years old in good health.

This clonotype was seen a few times. V gene TRBV27 combines with J gene TRBJ2-7, with 8 bases identical to TRBD1. The J segment lost 1 base and the V segment lost 5 bases, leaving 7 bases of the junction unmatched. The CDR3 extends over 15 amino acids. Germline CDR1 reads MNHEY; CDR2 reads SMNVEV (reference sequence). The CDR3 sequence is CASSTLDRVSYEQYF. DNA for the CDR3: TGTGCCAGCAGTACATTGGACAGGGTTTCCTACGAGCAGTACTTC.

This chain uses TRBV18 with TRBJ1-1, with D possibly matching TRBD1 (6 bases). The CDR3 is made up of 11 amino acids. The V and J ends lost 6 bases and 8 bases respectively, with 10 bases between them. CDR1 is KGHSH and CDR2 is LQKENI in the germline V gene. The CDR3 sequence: CASSATGEAFF. In DNA, the CDR3 is TGTGCCAGCTCGGCTACAGGGGAAGCTTTCTTT.

The J gene is TRBJ2-7, the V gene TRBV20-1; unclear D gene. This CDR3 is 11 amino acids long. Germline V gives CDR1 DFQATT, CDR2 SNEGSKA (reference sequence). V gave up 4 bases and J gave up 3 bases, with 7 bases separating them. DNA for the CDR3: TGCAGTGCTAAAAATGTCTACGAGCAGTACTTC. This encodes CSAKNVYEQYF.

In regard to this clonotype: An end of the junction does not agree with germline; a read error may underlie this. The J gene is TRBJ1-5, the V gene TRBV20-1; 7 nucleotides line up with TRBD1. Germline CDR1 and CDR2: DFQATT and SNEGSKA (reference sequence). The CDR3 covers 15 residues. The CDR3 DNA reads TGCAGTGTTAGAATCGCGGGGACAGAACGGGGGCCCCAGCATTTT. It specifies CSVRIAGTERGPQHF.

This clonotype was picked up many times. This chain joins TRBV12-3 or TRBV12-4 and TRBJ2-7; D remains ambiguous. The CDR3 runs to 13 residues. With 4 bases removed from V and 0 bases from J, the gap between germline ends came to 7 bases. Here the CDR3 reads CASSWSGSYEQYF. CDR3 in DNA: TGTGCCAGCAGTTGGTCCGGCTCCTACGAGCAGTACTTC.

In the case of this clonotype: The junction does not match germline at one end; this may be a read error. V usage is TRBV4-3 and J usage is TRBJ2-6, with D possibly matching TRBD1 (5 bases). Germline CDR1 LGHNA, CDR2 YSLEER. The CDR3 length is 17 residues. DNA of the CDR3: TGCGCCAGCAGCAAAGACCCAGGGTCGATTGGGGCCAACGTCCTGACTTTC. The encoded protein is CASSKDPGSIGANVLTF.

Only one count was recorded for this clonotype. The V gene is TRBV7-2, the J gene TRBJ2-2; no firm D call. CDR3 length equals 15 residues. CDR1 is SGHTA and CDR2 is FQGNSA in the germline V gene. Between the trimmed V and J ends, which lost 0 bases and 7 bases, there was a span of 12 bases. The DNA for the CDR3 is TGTGCCAGCAGCTTAGCCGATGTGGATAGCGGGGAGCTGTTTTTT. Its translation: CASSLADVDSGELFF.

This chain connects TRBV5-1 to TRBJ1-4; D perhaps matches TRBD1 (5 bases). CDR1 and CDR2 from the germline V gene are SGHRS and YFSETQ. CDR3 length: 16 amino acids. V was clipped by 4 bases and J by 0 bases, with 13 bases between them. CDR3 residues: CASSPAPGATNEKLFF. CDR3 bases: TGCGCCAGCAGCCCCGCGCCGGGGGCAACTAATGAAAAACTGTTTTTT.

For this clonotype: A much larger clone lies a single base off, so this may be a read error. This rearrangement joins TRBV5-1 to TRBJ2-7, with 8 bases that match TRBD2. CDR3 length: 15 amino acids. Per the germline V gene, CDR1 is SGHRS and CDR2 is YFSETQ. Unmatched junction bases numbered 16, after V lost 7 bases and J lost 7 bases. CDR3 in DNA: TGCGCCAGCCGGCAAGCTAGCGGGTCGTACAATGAGCAGTACTTC. Translated, it gives CASRQASGSYNEQYF.

The chain combines TRBV6-1 with TRBJ2-4, with D tentatively TRBD1 or TRBD2 (5 bases each). The tail of the sequence fits TRBJ2-7 better, so the J call may be wrong. The V gene's germline CDR1 is MNHNS and CDR2 SASEGT. This CDR3 has 15 residues. CDR3 sequence: CASSEQEGHQGEQYF. CDR3 DNA: TGTGCCAGCAGTGAACAAGAGGGCCATCAGGGCGAGCAGTACTTC.

This clonotype has a handful of counts. The chain couples TRBV12-3 or TRBV12-4 to TRBJ2-7; D assignment may be TRBD1 or TRBD2 (6 bases each). This CDR3 is 15 amino acids long. V lost 3 bases to trimming and J lost 0 bases, with 12 bases between them. The CDR3 spells CASSFSGARSYEQYF. The CDR3 region has the DNA TGTGCCAGCAGTTTCTCGGGGGCCCGCTCCTACGAGCAGTACTTC.

This clonotype was observed a few times. V is TRBV7-6 and J is TRBJ2-5, with TRBD2 identical over 9 bases. CDR1 is SGHVS, CDR2 FNYEAQ, per germline. The CDR3 runs 16 residues. The J segment lost 3 bases and the V segment lost 1 base, leaving 6 bases of the junction unmatched. The CDR3: CASSLGLAERKETQYF. DNA of the CDR3: TGTGCCAGCAGCTTAGGACTAGCGGAAAGGAAAGAGACCCAGTACTTC. Full variable domain (remainder filled in from reference TRBV7-6 and TRBJ2-5): GAGVSQSPRYKVTKRGQDVALRCDPISGHVSLYWYRQALGQGPEFLTYFNYEAQQDKSGLPNDRFSAERPEGSISTLTIQRTEQRDSAMYRCASSLGLAERKETQYFGPGTRLLVL.

This clonotype showed up just a few times. The chain combines TRBV4-2 with TRBJ2-7; D is possibly TRBD1 or TRBD2 (5 bases each). Trimming shortened V by 1 base and J by 5 bases, and 12 bases separated the two germline ends. The CDR3 contains 14 residues. Germline-derived CDR1 and CDR2 are LGHNA and YNFKEQ. The CDR3 here is CASSQGPGSDEQYF. CDR3 nucleotides: TGTGCCAGCAGCCAAGGACCAGGGAGCGACGAGCAGTACTTC.

This clonotype was counted between two and nine times. The V and J genes are TRBV6-1 and TRBJ2-1; tentatively, D is TRBD1 or TRBD2 (5 bases each). The germline V gene has CDR1 MNHNS and CDR2 SASEGT. The CDR3 sequence is 13 residues long. Trimming stripped 6 bases from V and 4 bases from J, with 10 bases between. This CDR3 is CASRPGPYNEQFF. The CDR3 coding sequence is TGTGCCAGCAGGCCGGGACCTTACAATGAGCAGTTCTTC.

CDR3 sequence: CASSSLYDTQYF. CDR3 nucleotides: TGTGCCAGCAGTTCCCTATACGATACGCAGTATTTT. This chain connects TRBV27 to TRBJ2-3; the D is unclear. The CDR3 loop spans 12 amino acids. The V and J ends lost 4 bases and 6 bases respectively, with 8 bases between them. The germline V gene has CDR1 MNHEY and CDR2 SMNVEV (reference sequence).

This clonotype was seen a few times. This chain links TRBV7-2 with TRBJ2-5; weak D call: TRBD1 (6 bases). Germline CDR1 reads SGHTA; CDR2 reads FQGNSA. The CDR3 is 12 amino acids. Trimming removed 3 bases at V and 8 bases at J, with 10 bases between. CDR3: CASSFPGVTQYF. CDR3 DNA sequence: TGTGCCAGCAGCTTCCCAGGGGTCACCCAGTACTTC.

This sequence joins TRBV20-1 and TRBJ1-5, with 7 bases aligning to TRBD1. CDR3 length equals 11 residues. The V and J ends lost 4 bases and 14 bases, in that order; junction bases with no gene match: 8. CDR1 DFQATT and CDR2 SNEGSKA come from the germline V gene (reference sequence). The CDR3 DNA follows: TGCAGTGCTACGACAGGGTCCCACAAGCATTTT. Translated: CSATTGSHKHF.

V usage is TRBV7-2 and J usage is TRBJ2-2; possibly TRBD2 for D (5 bases). Germline V gene data show CDR1 as SGHTA and CDR2 as FQGNSA. The CDR3 totals 15 residues. V shed 2 bases and J shed 4 bases, with 11 bases lying between them. DNA for the CDR3: TGTGCCAGCAGCTTAAGCGGTTCGGGCACCGGGGAGCTGTTTTTT. Translated: CASSLSGSGTGELFF.

V is TRBV27 and J is TRBJ2-7; 10 bases align to TRBD1. Germline CDR1 is MNHEY and CDR2 is SMNVEV (reference sequence). Losses at the gene ends were 4 bases for V and 2 bases for J; bases not matched to a gene: 8. The CDR3 length is 16 residues. The CDR3 DNA sequence: TGTGCCAGCAGTTCGACCGGACAGGGGGTAACCTACGAGCAGTACTTC. This codes for CASSSTGQGVTYEQYF.